This T cell receptor beta chain was obtained from a study of cytomegalovirus exposure and HLA in healthy donors. This clone showed up just once. Antigen specificity is unknown. Germline loops: CDR1 ENHRY, CDR2 SYGVKD. CDR3 length equals 14 residues. V gave up 3 bases and J gave up 8 bases; unmatched junction bases: 5. Primers included in the PCR were 60 Vbeta and 13 Jbeta primers. In the original processing: In a later analysis, some 10 million of 83 million or so unique beta chains occurred in at least two donors. TCRdb's copy holds only in-frame clones and misses some; the assay was immunoSEQ multiplex PCR. V, J and clone size are taken as reported in that table, and D and trimming were inferred from the DNA itself. Altogether roughly 190,000 clones are present, around 75% being singletons, with the ten largest covering about 1.4%. Study-wide results and caveats: Among immune exposure information, only CMV serostatus was available.

This chain links TRBV10-3 with TRBJ1-4; 8 nucleotides agree with TRBD1. Sequencing was carried out using PBMCs. The receptor was derived from a woman aged 45-65 years in good health and CMV-seronegative. CDR3 bases: TGTGCCATCAGTGAAGGACAGGGAGGCGAAAAACTGTTTTTT. Translated: CAISEGQGGEKLFF.